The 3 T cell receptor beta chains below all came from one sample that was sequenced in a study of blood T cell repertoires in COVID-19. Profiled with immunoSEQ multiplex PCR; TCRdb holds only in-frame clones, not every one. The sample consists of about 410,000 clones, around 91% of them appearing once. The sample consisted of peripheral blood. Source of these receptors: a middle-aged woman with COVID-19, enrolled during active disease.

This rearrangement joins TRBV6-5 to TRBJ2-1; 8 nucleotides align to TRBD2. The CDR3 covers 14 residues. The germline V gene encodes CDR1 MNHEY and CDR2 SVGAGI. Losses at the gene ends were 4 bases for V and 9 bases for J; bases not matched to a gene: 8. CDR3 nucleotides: TGTGCCAGCAGTTGGGATGGACTAGCTGGTGAGCAGTTCTTC. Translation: CASSWDGLAGEQFF.

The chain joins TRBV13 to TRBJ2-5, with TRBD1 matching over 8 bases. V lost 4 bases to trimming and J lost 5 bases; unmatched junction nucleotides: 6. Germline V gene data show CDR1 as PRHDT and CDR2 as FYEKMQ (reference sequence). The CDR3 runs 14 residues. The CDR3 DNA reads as TGTGCCAGCAGCTACAGGGGGTCACAGGAGACCCAGTACTTC. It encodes CASSYRGSQETQYF.

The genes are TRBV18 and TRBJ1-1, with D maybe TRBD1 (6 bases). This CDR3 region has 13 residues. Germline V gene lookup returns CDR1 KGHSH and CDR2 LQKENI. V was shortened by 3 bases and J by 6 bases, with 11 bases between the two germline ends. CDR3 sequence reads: CASSPTGEPEAFF. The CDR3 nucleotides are TGTGCCAGCTCACCGACAGGAGAACCTGAAGCTTTCTTT. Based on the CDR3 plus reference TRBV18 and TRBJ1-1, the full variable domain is NAGVMQNPRHLVRRRGQEARLRCSPMKGHSHVYWYRQLPEEGLKFMVYLQKENIIDESGMPKERFSAEFPKEGPSILRIQQVVRGDSAAYFCASSPTGEPEAFFGQGTRLTVV.